This TCR beta chain is from a study of PD-L1 blockade in urothelial cancer. The repertoire was sequenced with immunoSEQ multiplex PCR; TCRdb's copy has only in-frame clones and lacks some. The table has approximately 110,000 clones, over 75% seen once. Looked up from germline, CDR1 is SGHAT and CDR2 is FQDESV (reference sequence). V shed 7 bases and J shed 0 bases, with 4 bases lying between them. The CDR3 has 12 amino acids. Patients in the study were battling locally advanced or metastatic urothelial carcinoma. This TCR was sampled from a man aged 50 to 59 with urothelial cancer. The sample consisted of PBMCs, taken around atezolizumab (anti-PD-L1) treatment. The chain uses TRBV11-1 and TRBJ2-4; unclear D gene. The CDR3 region has the DNA TGTGCCAGCACAGGAGCCAAAAACATTCAGTACTTC. This encodes CASTGAKNIQYF. The entire variable domain, with the rest obtained from reference TRBV11-1 and TRBJ2-4, is as follows: EAEVAQSPRYKITEKSQAVAFWCDPISGHATLYWYRQILGQGPELLVQFQDESVVDDSQLPKDRFSAERLKGVDSTLKIQPAELGDSAMYLCASTGAKNIQYFGAGTRLSVL.